This TCR beta chain was observed in a study of cytomegalovirus exposure and HLA in healthy donors. Primers included in the PCR were 60 Vbeta and 13 Jbeta primers. Data came from immunoSEQ multiplex PCR; TCRdb stores just in-frame clones and leaves some out. Of 150,000 to 200,000 clones in the sample, around 79% were seen once. This TCR was recovered from a woman in her 50s in good health and CMV-seropositive. The sequencing sample was made of PBMCs.

This CDR3 is CASSVTTSGRAYEQYF. CDR3 sequence (DNA): TGTGCCAGCAGCGTAACGACTAGCGGGAGGGCCTACGAGCAGTACTTC. This sequence joins TRBV13 and TRBJ2-7, with 14 bases fitting TRBD2. The CDR3 has 16 amino acids. Trimming removed 5 bases from V and 2 bases from J; junction bases left unmatched: 5. CDR1 and CDR2 (germline): PRHDT, FYEKMQ (reference sequence).